This T cell receptor beta chain originates from a study of CD8 T cells in ankylosing spondylitis. The authors made TCR beta libraries by quantitative 5'-RACE with molecular barcodes. MiXCR, applied by TCRdb to the 5' RACE reads, yields one record per CDR3 protein. The sample holds roughly 240,000 distinct CDR3 sequences; roughly 32% are singletons and the top ten take around 4.2%. In regard to this clonotype: The antigen is not known.

This CDR3 has 12 residues. Per germline, CDR1 DFQATT and CDR2 SNEGSKA (reference sequence). V was shortened by 2 bases and J by 4 bases, with 7 bases between the two germline ends. Whole-study results and caveats: The study identified a TCR beta motif of roughly eight highly homologous variants that appeared characteristic of ankylosing spondylitis blood.

The receptor was derived from a male donor with ankylosing spondylitis or in good health (not recorded which). Material for sequencing was blood, either unsorted or a sorted T cell fraction (not recorded which). The chain joins TRBV20-1 to TRBJ2-3; D uncertain. The chain's CDR3 is CSARRAPDTQYF. In DNA form, the CDR3 reads TGCAGTGCTAGAAGAGCCCCAGATACGCAGTATTTT.